This is a list of T cell receptor beta chains from one sample in a study of early T cells in non-severe SARS-CoV-2 infection. Each CDR3 protein is one row after TCRdb ran MiXCR on the 5' RACE reads. Of just under 65,000 distinct CDR3 sequences in the sample, around 11% were seen once. The sequencing used whole blood, collected at baseline. The receptors originated from an adult who was a healthcare worker with PCR-confirmed SARS-CoV-2 infection or an uninfected control (not recorded which). The CDR3 runs from the conserved cysteine through the conserved F or W. The order of the fields is D gene, V gene, CDR3 length, clone size, J gene, CDR3 DNA, CDR3 protein. The D gene is left open where the match is weak. Only some rows state a clone size, as once, few, many or a class for expanded clones.

TRBD1	TRBV9	14	few	TRBJ1-1	TGTGCCAGCAGCGCCGGGACAGAGCACACTGAAGCTTTCTTT	CASSAGTEHTEAFF
-	TRBV7-3	15	many	TRBJ2-2	TGTGCCAGCAGCTTCTCCAGGGCGAACACCGGGGAGCTGTTTTTT	CASSFSRANTGELFF
-	TRBV4-3	14	many	TRBJ2-1	TGCGCCAGCAGCGTCGGACGGGTTGGCAATGAGCAGTTCTTC	CASSVGRVGNEQFF
-	TRBV7-9	11	medium-sized	TRBJ1-1	TGTGCCAGCAGCTTAGGCTGGGAAGCTTTCTTT	CASSLGWEAFF
-	TRBV7-6	16	many	TRBJ2-1	TGTGCCAGCAGCGCCCCGCGTCGGTCCTCCTACAATGAGCAGTTCTTC	CASSAPRRSSYNEQFF
-	TRBV4-3	13	few	TRBJ2-7	TGCGCCAGCAGCCTCCAGCGGGCGAACGAGCAGTACTTC	CASSLQRANEQYF
-	TRBV5-4	15	-	TRBJ1-2	TGTGCCAGCAGCTTGGGGCAGAATCCTAACTATGGCTACACCTTC	CASSLGQNPNYGYTF
-	TRBV4-2	14	many	TRBJ2-3	TGTGCCAGCAGCCAAGGGCGGAGGGAGAATACGCAGTATTTT	CASSQGRRENTQYF
-	TRBV20-1	14	-	TRBJ2-3	TGCAGTGCTAGGCCCCGGGGGACCACAGATACGCAGTATTTT	CSARPRGTTDTQYF
-	TRBV11-2	15	few	TRBJ2-5	TGTGCCAGCAGATCAACGACCCGGGGACAAGAGACCCAGTACTTC	CASRSTTRGQETQYF
-	TRBV7-6	15	-	TRBJ1-1	TGTGCCAGCAGCCGAATGTATTTCGGGAACACTGAAGCTTTCTTT	CASSRMYFGNTEAFF
-	TRBV12-3/TRBV12-4	14	few	TRBJ2-1	TGTGCCAGCAGTTTAGGGAGAAGGGTCAATGAGCAGTTCTTC	CASSLGRRVNEQFF
TRBD2	TRBV20-1	18	many	TRBJ2-3	TGCAGTGCTAGAGACCGGCCAGGCGGGGGGACCCGCACAGATACGCAGTATTTT	CSARDRPGGGTRTDTQYF
TRBD2	TRBV5-5	17	-	TRBJ2-2	TGTGCCAGCAGCTTGTACCTAGCGGGGCGGAACACCGGGGAGCTGTTTTTT	CASSLYLAGRNTGELFF
TRBD2	TRBV20-1	12	few	TRBJ2-3	TGCAGTGCTAGAGATAGGGAGGGTACGCAGTATTTT	CSARDREGTQYF
-	TRBV11-3	12	few	TRBJ2-5	TGTGCCAGCCCAAGTGGGCAAGAGACCCAGTACTTC	CASPSGQETQYF